This note documents a single T cell receptor beta chain sequence. This clonotype was seen many times. No antigen is known for it. Base qualities are not provided; no much larger clone lies one nucleotide away. To demonstrate the VDJtools post-analysis software, TCR beta repertoires were profiled from the peripheral blood of 10 to 15 young patients with multiple sclerosis. The multiple sclerosis patients were children and adolescents ranging in age from roughly 6 to 15 years. Library method: PCR. Sequencing was carried out with an Illumina HiSeq 2500. To reduce PCR and sequencing biases, unique molecular identifiers were incorporated into the TCR beta cDNA libraries. Some 500,000 cDNA molecules were obtained per 1 to 10 million input T cells, so each molecule approximated one T cell. Patient libraries were prepared and sequenced with the same protocol used for the earlier healthy control dataset. Samples belonging to the same batch were prepared together, multiplexed and sequenced on a shared HiSeq lane. Processing in the source paper ran as follows. Raw barcoded reads were processed with MIGEC, discarding single-read molecular identifier groups before consensus assembly and CDR3 extraction. Clonotype tables were post-analysed with VDJtools, normalizing diversity by down-sampling all datasets to the smallest sample size. Repertoire overlap clustering matched CDR3 amino acid but not nucleotide sequences to correct batch-related cross-sample contamination. TCRdb passed the public sequencing reads through fastp at Q25 and MiXCR, retaining productive beta sequences. Rows with one shared CDR3 protein collapse into an entry with the most common genes and DNA. The V and J calls shown here were made by TCRdb, not taken from the authors' results. Counted in this sample were approximately 260,000 distinct CDR3 sequences; approximately 34% of them appeared once. The ten biggest clones cover 4.5% to 5.5% of the sample.

This specimen comes from a study of post-analysis software for immune sequencing data (dated by TCRdb to about 2015). Study-wide context: Disease courses on record covered relapsing-remitting, secondary progressive and progressive-relapsing multiple sclerosis, though some patients had no subtype annotation. The patient repertoires were set against eleven to twelve previously published healthy control repertoires from donors whose ages ranged from roughly 6 to 27 years. A subset of samples was prepared in parallel using single-end sample barcoding, then pooled and co-amplified after Illumina adapter ligation. Results and caveats for the whole study, not just this receptor: Normalized Chao1 diversity was significantly lower in multiple sclerosis patients than controls, suggesting substantial peripheral T-cell clonal expansion. The multiple sclerosis patient group was slightly younger than the control group. Direct clustering with F measure showed strong co-clustering of samples prepared in the same batch, prompting a batch-effect correction.

The clonotype originates from a girl aged 5-17 years with multiple sclerosis. Sequenced input: blood.

The CDR3 region reads CATSSGFETGELFF. The DNA sequence reads TGTGCCACCAGCTCGGGATTTGAGACCGGGGAGCTGTTTTTT. The chain is made from TRBV15 and TRBJ2-2; the best D guess is TRBD2, with 5 bases matching. CDR1 LNHNV and CDR2 YYDKDF were looked up in the germline V gene (reference sequence). Taken from cysteine to phenylalanine, the CDR3 has 14 residues. Only the CDR3 part of the read is kept: 42 bases, read in frame from the first base. V and J lose 5 bases and 5 bases, and a span of 12 bases separates them.